Listed here are 18 T cell receptor beta chains from one sample, sequenced in a study of T cell responses to AZD1222 COVID-19 vaccine. The data were produced by immunoSEQ multiplex PCR, yet TCRdb's version contains in-frame clones alone and is incomplete. Here the sample spans 80,000 or so clones, around four fifths being singletons. The specimen comprised peripheral blood, sampled on day 0 of AZD1222 vaccination. The receptors here all came from an adult in good health.

This clone was found once. This chain connects TRBV30 to TRBJ1-5; no reliable D call. The CDR3 runs to 14 residues. V was clipped by 0 bases and J by 7 bases, with 13 bases between them. The germline V gene encodes CDR1 GTSNPN and CDR2 SVGIG (reference sequence). As DNA, the CDR3 is TGTGCCTGGAGTGTAGGCGGGTCAGGACAGCCCCAGCATTTT. Translating gives CAWSVGGSGQPQHF.

The V and J genes are TRBV5-6 and TRBJ1-1; TRBD1 is a possible D gene (6 bases). Germline V gene sequence: CDR1 SGHDT, CDR2 YYEEEE. The length of the CDR3 is 13 residues. Trimming took 4 bases from V and 10 from J, leaving 17 bases between them. This CDR3 is CASSREVGTPAFF. The CDR3 bases are TGTGCCAGCAGCCGAGAGGTGGGGACACCAGCTTTCTTT.

V and J are TRBV3-1 (or the pseudogene TRBV3-2) and TRBJ2-7; no reliable D call. Trimming pared 0 bases from V and 0 bases from J, leaving 6 bases between. CDR3 length equals 14 residues. CDR1 is LGHDT and CDR2 is YNNKEL in the germline V gene (reference sequence). CDR3 region: CASSQDRASYEQYF. The CDR3 DNA is TGTGCCAGCAGCCAAGATAGGGCCTCCTACGAGCAGTACTTC.

The chain has TRBV19 and TRBJ1-4, with a weak D call TRBD1 (5 bases). This CDR3 has 14 residues. The germline V gene encodes CDR1 LNHDA and CDR2 SQIVND (reference sequence). V was pared by 7 bases and J by 7 bases, with 16 bases between. CDR3 in amino acids: CASNPQGGSEKLFF. The CDR3 DNA reads TGTGCCAGTAACCCTCAGGGAGGAAGTGAAAAACTGTTTTTT. The complete variable domain, with remaining parts taken from reference TRBV19 and TRBJ1-4, reads DGGITQSPKYLFRKEGQNVTLSCEQNLNHDAMYWYRQDPGQGLRLIYYSQIVNDFQKGDIAEGYSVSREKKESFPLTVTSAQKNPTAFYLCASNPQGGSEKLFFGSGTQLSVL.

As DNA, the CDR3 is TGTGCCAGCAGCACCGGACGGCAGGGGTATGGCTACACCTTC. This gives the protein CASSTGRQGYGYTF. The chain combines TRBV6-5 with TRBJ1-2; a possible D gene is TRBD1 (6 bases). Germline CDR1 reads MNHEY; CDR2 reads SVGAGI. The CDR3 is made up of 14 amino acids. Trimming took off 6 bases at V and 5 bases at J, with 16 bases between the two ends.

This clone was picked up one time. J is TRBJ2-5 and V is TRBV6-2 or TRBV6-3; 12 bases map to TRBD2. Trimming removed 0 bases from V and 0 bases from J; junction bases left unmatched: 8. The germline V gene has CDR1 MNHEY and CDR2 SVGEGT. This CDR3 has 19 residues. The CDR3: CASSYSPTGTSGYQETQYF. CDR3 sequence (DNA): TGTGCCAGCAGTTACTCGCCTACGGGGACTAGCGGGTACCAAGAGACCCAGTACTTC.

The table lists this clone with a few counts. V is TRBV2 and J is TRBJ1-5, with D possibly matching TRBD1 (5 bases). V was trimmed by 2 bases and J by 6 bases, leaving 14 bases between them. Germline values: CDR1 SNHLY, CDR2 FYNNEI. CDR3 length equals 15 residues. The CDR3 loop is CASSEIEPGSQPQHF. The CDR3 region has the DNA TGTGCCAGCAGTGAAATTGAGCCAGGGAGTCAGCCCCAGCATTTT.

This clone occurred a few times. This chain connects TRBV29-1 to TRBJ2-7, with 8 bases fitting TRBD1. CDR1 and CDR2 (germline): SQVTM, ANQGSEA. V lost 4 bases to trimming and J lost 2 bases; unmatched junction nucleotides: 10. This CDR3 is built from 15 residues. CDR3 sequence (DNA): TGCAGCGTTGCTCAGGGGGCGATAGGCGCCTACGAGCAGTACTTC. Protein sequence: CSVAQGAIGAYEQYF.

This chain links TRBV15 with TRBJ1-4; no clear D. CDR1 and CDR2 from the germline V gene are LNHNV and YYDKDF (reference sequence). The V and J ends lost 2 bases and 0 bases respectively, with 13 bases between them. CDR3 length: 17 amino acids. CDR3 DNA: TGTGCCACCAGCAGAACTGGCGGGCAGGCAACTAATGAAAAACTGTTTTTT. Encoded protein: CATSRTGGQATNEKLFF.

The rearrangement joins TRBV4-3 to TRBJ2-3; 15 bases agree with TRBD2. CDR1 LGHNA and CDR2 YSLEER come from the germline V gene. Losses at the gene ends were 0 bases for V and 5 bases for J; bases not matched to a gene: 9. The CDR3 runs 19 residues. CDR3 bases: TGCGCCAGCAGCCAAGATGGCGGACTAGCGGGGGGGCCAGAAGATACGCAGTATTTT. It codes for CASSQDGGLAGGPEDTQYF.

This chain connects TRBV25-1 to TRBJ1-2; the D is unclear. The V end was cut by 2 bases, the J end by 7 bases, with 14 bases between. This CDR3 contains 14 residues. CDR1 and CDR2 from the germline V gene are MGHDK and SYGVNS. Written as DNA, the CDR3 is TGTGCCAGCAGTGAAGGCGTCCAACCCTCTGGCTACACCTTC. This translates into CASSEGVQPSGYTF.

The chain employs TRBV5-1 and TRBJ2-3, with 7 bases identical to TRBD1. This CDR3 has 17 amino acids. With 4 bases clipped from V and 2 bases from J, the junction kept 13 bases outside the gene matches. In germline, CDR1 is SGHRS, CDR2 YFSETQ. CDR3 residues: CASSRAGDSQYTDTQYF. Here the CDR3 DNA reads TGCGCCAGCAGCCGAGCTGGGGACAGTCAGTACACAGATACGCAGTATTTT. The whole variable domain, filled in from reference TRBV5-1 and TRBJ2-3, reads KAGVTQTPRYLIKTRGQQVTLSCSPISGHRSVSWYQQTPGQGLQFLFEYFSETQRNKGNFPGRFSGRQFSNSRSEMNVSTLELGDSALYLCASSRAGDSQYTDTQYFGPGTRLTVL.

This clone was seen just once. The gene calls are TRBV3-1 (or the pseudogene TRBV3-2) and TRBJ1-2; D is unclear. Trimming cost V 2 bases and J 4 bases, with 5 bases left between them. In germline, CDR1 is LGHDT, CDR2 YNNKEL (reference sequence). The CDR3 length is 12 residues. The CDR3 region has the DNA TGTGCCAGCAGCCAACCAGGCTATGGCTACACCTTC. Its protein product is CASSQPGYGYTF.

This clone was seen a handful of times. The chain joins TRBV6-5 to TRBJ2-7; 11 bases line up with TRBD2. The CDR3 has 15 residues. Germline CDR1 and CDR2: MNHEY and SVGAGI. J gave up 0 bases and V 2 bases, and 0 bases lay outside the gene matches. CDR3 coding DNA: TGTGCCAGCAGTTACACTAGCGGGAGCTCCTACGAGCAGTACTTC. Translating gives CASSYTSGSSYEQYF.

The chain employs TRBV3-1 (or the pseudogene TRBV3-2) and TRBJ1-5, with 8 positions matching TRBD1. Per germline, CDR1 LGHDT and CDR2 YNNKEL (reference sequence). With V trimmed by 0 bases and J by 0 bases, 16 bases remained unmatched. The CDR3 contains 21 residues. The CDR3 loop is CASSQDLKGGQGTYSNQPQHF. The CDR3 region has the DNA TGTGCCAGCAGCCAAGACCTTAAAGGAGGACAGGGAACATATAGCAATCAGCCCCAGCATTTT.

The sample holds one count of this clone. The chain uses TRBV19 and TRBJ1-1, with 10 bases that match TRBD1. V was pared by 5 bases and J by 12 bases, with 9 bases of the junction left unmatched. From germline, CDR1 is LNHDA and CDR2 SQIVND (reference sequence). The CDR3 is 13 amino acids. This chain's CDR3 is CASSARDRGKSFF. The CDR3 DNA follows: TGTGCCAGTAGTGCCCGGGACAGGGGTAAATCTTTCTTT.

The genes are TRBV3-1 (or the pseudogene TRBV3-2) and TRBJ1-2; D is perhaps TRBD1 (5 bases). V was clipped by 3 bases and J by 2 bases, with 13 bases between them. Germline-derived CDR1 and CDR2 are LGHDT and YNNKEL (reference sequence). CDR3 length equals 15 residues. This CDR3 is CASSQGFQGNYGYTF. CDR3 nucleotide sequence: TGTGCCAGCAGCCAGGGTTTTCAGGGAAACTATGGCTACACCTTC.

The CDR3 nucleotides read TGTGCCAGCAGTTTGCGTGTCGATCAGCCCCAGCATTTT. Its translation: CASSLRVDQPQHF. The gene calls are TRBV27 and TRBJ1-5; no firm D call. There are 13 residues in the CDR3. V shed 3 bases and J shed 5 bases, with 8 bases lying between them. Germline CDR1 is MNHEY and CDR2 is SMNVEV (reference sequence).